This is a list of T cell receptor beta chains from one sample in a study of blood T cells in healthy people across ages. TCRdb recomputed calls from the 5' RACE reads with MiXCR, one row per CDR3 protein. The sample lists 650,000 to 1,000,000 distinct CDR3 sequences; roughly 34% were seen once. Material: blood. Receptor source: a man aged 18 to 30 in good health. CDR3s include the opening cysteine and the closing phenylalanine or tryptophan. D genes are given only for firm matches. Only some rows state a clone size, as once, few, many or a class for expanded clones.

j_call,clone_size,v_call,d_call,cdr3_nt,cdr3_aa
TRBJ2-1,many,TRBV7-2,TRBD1,TGTGCCAGCAGAAGACAGGGTCCCAACAATGAGCAGTTCTTC,CASRRQGPNNEQFF
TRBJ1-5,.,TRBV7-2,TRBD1,TGTGCCAGCAGCCATTACCCCACAGGGGGCGCCGGTCAGCCCCAGCATTTT,CASSHYPTGGAGQPQHF
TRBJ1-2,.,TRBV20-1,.,TGCAGTGCTACGGTTGGAGGCTACACCTTC,CSATVGGYTF
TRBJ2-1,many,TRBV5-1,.,TGCGCCAGCAGCTTTCGGGGAGGGGGATACAATGAGCAGTTCTTC,CASSFRGGGYNEQFF
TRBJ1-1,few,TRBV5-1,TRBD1,TGCGCCAGCAGCTTGGGGACAGGGCAGGGAGCTTTCTTT,CASSLGTGQGAFF
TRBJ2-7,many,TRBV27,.,TGTGCCAGCAGTCCTTCCGGGTCTACCTCCTACGAGCAGTACTTC,CASSPSGSTSYEQYF
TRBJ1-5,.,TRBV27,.,TGTGCCAGCAGTCCCAACCGACAGCCACATAGCAATCAGCCCCAGCATTTT,CASSPNRQPHSNQPQHF
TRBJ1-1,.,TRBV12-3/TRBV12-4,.,TGTGCCAGCAGGCGACAGGAGGACACTGAAGCTTTCTTT,CASRRQEDTEAFF
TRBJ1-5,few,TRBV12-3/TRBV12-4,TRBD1,TGTGCCAGCAGTATGTCGGGCAGGGGGGATGATCAGCCCCAGCATTTT,CASSMSGRGDDQPQHF
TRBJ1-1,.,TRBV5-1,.,TGCGCCAGCAGCTTCAGCTCGAACACTGAAGCTTTCTTT,CASSFSSNTEAFF
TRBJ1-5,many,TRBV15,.,TGTGCCACCAGCAGAGATCTCCCCGGGACCCTTAGCAATCAGCCCCAGCATTTT,CATSRDLPGTLSNQPQHF
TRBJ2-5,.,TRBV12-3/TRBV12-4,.,TGTGCCAGCAGTCATACAGGGCTCCAAGAGACCCAGTACTTC,CASSHTGLQETQYF
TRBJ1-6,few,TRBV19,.,TGTGCCAGTACCTTGGAAGGACTGTCCGGGGATTCACCCCTCCACTTT,CASTLEGLSGDSPLHF
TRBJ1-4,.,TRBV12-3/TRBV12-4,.,TGTACCAGCAGGTCCGGGCACGAGCCCGAAAAACTGTTTTTT,CTSRSGHEPEKLFF
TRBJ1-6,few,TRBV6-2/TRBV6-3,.,TGTGCCAGCACCGTGGGCGACAATTCACCCCTCCACTTT,CASTVGDNSPLHF
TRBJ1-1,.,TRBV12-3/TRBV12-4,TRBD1,TGTGCCACCAACGACAGGGGGCTTAGCACTGAAGCTTTCTTT,CATNDRGLSTEAFF